This T cell receptor beta chain was observed in a study of shared clonotypes between healthy human individuals. Study-wide results and limits: Non-shared clonotypes showed lower generation probabilities than clonotypes common to all four donors. Read depth was anticipated to influence clonotype sharing among donors.

The count of this clone is one. As yet, its antigen is unknown. The study enrolled healthy HIV-negative adults without recent acute infections or vaccinations as donors. The germline gives CDR1 GTSNPN, CDR2 SVGIG (reference sequence). CDR3 length: 13 amino acids. The V and J ends lost 5 bases and 5 bases respectively, with 15 bases between them. This was a deep-level run. Sequencing used immunoSEQ multiplex PCR; TCRdb keeps in-frame clones, though not all of them. The data show 2 million to 2.5 million clones, more than 80% seen once. The specimen was naive CD4+ T cells from PBMCs. The sample's subset: CD45RA+ positively selected. The chain is built from TRBV30 and TRBJ2-5; perhaps TRBD1 as D (6 bases). The receptor was isolated from a man in his late teens or twenties in good health. Some clones in this sample may be carry-over from other donors' samples. CDR3 DNA: TGTGCCTGGGTCGTAGGGGGAGCGGAGACCCAGTACTTC. The encoded protein is CAWVVGGAETQYF.